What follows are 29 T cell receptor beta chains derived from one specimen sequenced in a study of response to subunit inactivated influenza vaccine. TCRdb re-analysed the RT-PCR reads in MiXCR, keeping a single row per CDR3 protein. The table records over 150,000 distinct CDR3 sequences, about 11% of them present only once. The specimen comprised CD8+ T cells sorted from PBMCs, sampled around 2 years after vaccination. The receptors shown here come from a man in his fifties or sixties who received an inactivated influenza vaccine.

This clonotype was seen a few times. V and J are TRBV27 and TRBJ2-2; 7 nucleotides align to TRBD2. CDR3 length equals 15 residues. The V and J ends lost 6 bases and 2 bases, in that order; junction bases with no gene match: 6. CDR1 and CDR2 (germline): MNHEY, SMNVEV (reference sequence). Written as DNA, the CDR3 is TGTGCCAGCAGACTACTAGCGACAAACACCGGGGAGCTGTTTTTT. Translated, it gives CASRLLATNTGELFF.

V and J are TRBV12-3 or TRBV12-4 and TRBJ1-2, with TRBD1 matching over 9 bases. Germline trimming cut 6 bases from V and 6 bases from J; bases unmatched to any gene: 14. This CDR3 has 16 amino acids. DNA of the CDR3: TGTGCCAGCAGACCGGGACAGGGAATTCTACGGGATGGCTACACCTTC. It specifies CASRPGQGILRDGYTF.

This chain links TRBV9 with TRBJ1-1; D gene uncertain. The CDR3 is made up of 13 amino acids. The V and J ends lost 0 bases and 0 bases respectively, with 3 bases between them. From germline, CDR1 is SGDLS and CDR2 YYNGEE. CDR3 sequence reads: CASSVAVNTEAFF. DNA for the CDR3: TGTGCCAGCAGCGTAGCGGTGAACACTGAAGCTTTCTTT.

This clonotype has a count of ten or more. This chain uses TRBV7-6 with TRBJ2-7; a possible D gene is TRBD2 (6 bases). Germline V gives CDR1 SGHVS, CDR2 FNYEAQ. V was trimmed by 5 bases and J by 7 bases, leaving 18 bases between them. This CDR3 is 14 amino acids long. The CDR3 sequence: CASSVRLDHDEQYF. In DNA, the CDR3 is TGTGCCAGCAGCGTGAGACTAGATCACGATGAGCAGTACTTC.

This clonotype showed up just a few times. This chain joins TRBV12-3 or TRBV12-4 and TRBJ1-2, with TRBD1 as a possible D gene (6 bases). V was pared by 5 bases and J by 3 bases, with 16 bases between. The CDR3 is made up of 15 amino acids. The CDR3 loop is CASSLSSTGDYGYTF. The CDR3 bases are TGTGCCAGCAGTCTAAGCTCGACAGGAGACTATGGCTACACCTTC.

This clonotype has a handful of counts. CDR3 sequence (DNA): TGTGCCAGTAGTTTTGGACTAGCGGGGGTACAGTACTTC. It encodes CASSFGLAGVQYF. The chain recombines TRBV19 with TRBJ2-4, with 13 bases matching TRBD2. After removal of 5 bases from V and 13 bases from J, the junction contained 5 bases not matched to a gene. In germline, CDR1 is LNHDA, CDR2 SQIVND (reference sequence). There are 13 residues in the CDR3.

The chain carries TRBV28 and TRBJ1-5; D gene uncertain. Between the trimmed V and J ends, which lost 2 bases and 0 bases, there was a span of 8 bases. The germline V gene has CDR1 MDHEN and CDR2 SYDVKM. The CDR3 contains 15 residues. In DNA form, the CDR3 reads TGTGCCAGCAGTTTAAGTCTGGGTAGCAATCAGCCCCAGCATTTT. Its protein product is CASSLSLGSNQPQHF.

CDR3 loop: CASAPAVHYEQYF. DNA for the CDR3: TGCGCCAGCGCCCCGGCGGTGCACTACGAGCAGTACTTC. The genes are TRBV4-3 and TRBJ2-7; no firm D call. Germline-derived CDR1 and CDR2 are LGHNA and YSLEER. The ends were cut back, 8 bases at V and 3 bases at J, with 14 bases in the middle. The CDR3 has 13 amino acids.

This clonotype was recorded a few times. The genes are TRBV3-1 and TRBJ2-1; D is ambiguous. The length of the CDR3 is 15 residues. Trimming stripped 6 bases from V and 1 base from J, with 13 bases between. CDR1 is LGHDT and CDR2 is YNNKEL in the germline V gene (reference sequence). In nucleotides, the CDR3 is TGTGCCAGCAGGGGCGTCGGCAAATCCTACAATGAGCAGTTCTTC. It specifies CASRGVGKSYNEQFF.

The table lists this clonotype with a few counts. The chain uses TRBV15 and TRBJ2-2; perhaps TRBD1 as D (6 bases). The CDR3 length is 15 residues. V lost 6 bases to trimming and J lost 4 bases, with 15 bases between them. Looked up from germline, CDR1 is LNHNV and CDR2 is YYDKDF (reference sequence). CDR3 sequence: CATSTSTGSTGELFF. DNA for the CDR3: TGTGCCACCAGTACCTCTACAGGGAGCACCGGGGAGCTGTTTTTT. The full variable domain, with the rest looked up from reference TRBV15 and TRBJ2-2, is DAMVIQNPRYQVTQFGKPVTLSCSQTLNHNVMYWYQQKSSQAPKLLFHYYDKDFNNEADTPDNFQSRRPNTSFCFLDIRSPGLGDTAMYLCATSTSTGSTGELFFGEGSRLTVL.

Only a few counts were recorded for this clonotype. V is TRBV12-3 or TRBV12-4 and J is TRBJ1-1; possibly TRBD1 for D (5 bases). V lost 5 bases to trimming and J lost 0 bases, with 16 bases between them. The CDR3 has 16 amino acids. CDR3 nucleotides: TGTGCCAGCAGTCCCAGAACAGGTATCATGAACACTGAAGCTTTCTTT. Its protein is CASSPRTGIMNTEAFF.

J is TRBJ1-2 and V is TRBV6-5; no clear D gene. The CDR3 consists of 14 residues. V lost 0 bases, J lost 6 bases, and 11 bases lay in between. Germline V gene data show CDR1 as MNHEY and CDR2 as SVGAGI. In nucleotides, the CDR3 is TGTGCCAGCAGTTACTCGGTAGTCCAGGATGGCTACACCTTC. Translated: CASSYSVVQDGYTF.

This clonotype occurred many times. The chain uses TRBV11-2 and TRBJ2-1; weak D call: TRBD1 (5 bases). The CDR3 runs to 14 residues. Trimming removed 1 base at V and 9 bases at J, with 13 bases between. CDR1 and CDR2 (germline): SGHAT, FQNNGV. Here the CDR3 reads CASSLGQGMSEQFF. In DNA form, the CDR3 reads TGTGCCAGCAGCTTAGGCCAGGGTATGAGTGAGCAGTTCTTC. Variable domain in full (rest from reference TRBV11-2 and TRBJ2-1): EAGVAQSPRYKIIEKRQSVAFWCNPISGHATLYWYQQILGQGPKLLIQFQNNGVVDDSQLPKDRFSAERLKGVDSTLKIQPAKLEDSAVYLCASSLGQGMSEQFFGPGTRLTVL.

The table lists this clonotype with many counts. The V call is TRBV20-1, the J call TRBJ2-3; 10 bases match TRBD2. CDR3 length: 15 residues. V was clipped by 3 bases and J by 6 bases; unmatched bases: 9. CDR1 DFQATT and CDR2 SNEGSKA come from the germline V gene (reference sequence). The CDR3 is CSARSLAGVDDTQYF. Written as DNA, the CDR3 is TGCAGTGCTAGGTCCCTAGCGGGAGTAGATGATACGCAGTATTTT.

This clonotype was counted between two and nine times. In DNA form, the CDR3 reads TGTGCCAGCAGGCCCGGGACAGGGGGGGAGACCCAGTACTTC. It codes for CASRPGTGGETQYF. V usage is TRBV2 and J usage is TRBJ2-5, with TRBD1 identical over 11 bases. Germline V gene data show CDR1 as SNHLY and CDR2 as FYNNEI. J lost 5 bases, V lost 6 bases, and 5 bases had no gene match. This CDR3 has 14 residues.

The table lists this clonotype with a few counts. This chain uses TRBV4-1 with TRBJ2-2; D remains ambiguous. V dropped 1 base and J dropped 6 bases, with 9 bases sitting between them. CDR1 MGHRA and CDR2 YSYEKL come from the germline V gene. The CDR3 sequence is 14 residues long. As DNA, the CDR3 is TGCGCCAGCAGCCAAGTCGGGTATCCCGGGGAGCTGTTTTTT. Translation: CASSQVGYPGELFF.

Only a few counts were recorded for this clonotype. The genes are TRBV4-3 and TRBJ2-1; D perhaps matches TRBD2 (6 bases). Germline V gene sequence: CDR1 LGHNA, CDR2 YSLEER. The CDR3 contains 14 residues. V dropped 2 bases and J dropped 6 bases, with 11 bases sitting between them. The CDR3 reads CASSQRRRGNEQFF. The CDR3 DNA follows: TGCGCCAGCAGCCAAAGGAGGCGGGGCAATGAGCAGTTCTTC.

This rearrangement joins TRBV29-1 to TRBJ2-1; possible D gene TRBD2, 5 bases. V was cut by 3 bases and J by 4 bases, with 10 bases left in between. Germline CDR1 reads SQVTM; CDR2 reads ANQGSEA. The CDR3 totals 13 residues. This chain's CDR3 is CSVDDYQYNEQFF. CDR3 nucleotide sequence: TGCAGCGTTGATGACTATCAATACAATGAGCAGTTCTTC.

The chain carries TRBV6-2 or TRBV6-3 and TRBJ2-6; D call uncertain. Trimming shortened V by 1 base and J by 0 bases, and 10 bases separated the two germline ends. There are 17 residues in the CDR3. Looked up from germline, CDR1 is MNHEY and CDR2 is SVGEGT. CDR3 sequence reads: CASSYYSIRSGANVLTF. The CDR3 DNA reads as TGTGCCAGCAGTTACTACTCCATTCGCTCTGGGGCCAACGTCCTGACTTTC.

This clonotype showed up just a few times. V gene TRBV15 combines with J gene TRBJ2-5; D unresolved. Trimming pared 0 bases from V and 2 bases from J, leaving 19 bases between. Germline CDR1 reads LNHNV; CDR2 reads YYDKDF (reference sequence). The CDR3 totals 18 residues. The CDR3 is CATSRDVWEIVNQETQYF. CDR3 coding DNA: TGTGCCACCAGCAGAGATGTTTGGGAAATAGTCAATCAAGAGACCCAGTACTTC.

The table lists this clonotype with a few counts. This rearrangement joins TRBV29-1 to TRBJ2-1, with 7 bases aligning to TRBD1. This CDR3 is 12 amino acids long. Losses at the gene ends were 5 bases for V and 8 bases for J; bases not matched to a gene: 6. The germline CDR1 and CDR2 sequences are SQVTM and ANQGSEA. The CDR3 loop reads CSVLLGGHEQFF. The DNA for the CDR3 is TGCAGCGTTCTTTTAGGGGGCCATGAGCAGTTCTTC.

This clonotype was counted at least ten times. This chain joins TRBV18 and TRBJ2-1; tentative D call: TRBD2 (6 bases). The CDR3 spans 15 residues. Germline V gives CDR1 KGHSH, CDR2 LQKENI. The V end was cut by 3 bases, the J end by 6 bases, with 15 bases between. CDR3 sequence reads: CASSPLPGEGNEQFF. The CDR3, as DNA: TGTGCCAGCTCACCTCTACCGGGAGAGGGCAATGAGCAGTTCTTC.

CDR3 DNA: TGTGCCAGCAGCGTCGGAGAGACCTACGAGCAGTACTTC. This translates into CASSVGETYEQYF. The chain uses TRBV9 and TRBJ2-7; D gene uncertain. The length of the CDR3 is 13 residues. Looked up from germline, CDR1 is SGDLS and CDR2 is YYNGEE. Trimming left V 2 bases short and J 2 bases short, with 8 bases between. Drawing the rest from reference TRBV9 and TRBJ2-7, the complete variable domain is DSGVTQTPKHLITATGQRVTLRCSPRSGDLSVYWYQQSLDQGLQFLIQYYNGEERAKGNILERFSAQQFPDLHSELNLSSLELGDSALYFCASSVGETYEQYFGPGTRLTVT.

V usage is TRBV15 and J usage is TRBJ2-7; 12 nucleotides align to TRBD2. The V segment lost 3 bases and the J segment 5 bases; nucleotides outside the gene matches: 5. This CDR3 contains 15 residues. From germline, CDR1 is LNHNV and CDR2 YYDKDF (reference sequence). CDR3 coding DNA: TGTGCCACCAGCAGCAGACTAGCGGGAGTGCACGAGCAGTACTTC. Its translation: CATSSRLAGVHEQYF.

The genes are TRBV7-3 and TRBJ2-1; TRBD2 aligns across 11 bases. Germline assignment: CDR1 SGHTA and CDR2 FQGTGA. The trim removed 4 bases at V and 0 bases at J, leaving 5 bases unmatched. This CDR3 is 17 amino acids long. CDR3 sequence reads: CASSYGLAGLSYNEQFF. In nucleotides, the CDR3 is TGTGCCAGCAGCTACGGACTAGCGGGCCTCTCCTACAATGAGCAGTTCTTC.

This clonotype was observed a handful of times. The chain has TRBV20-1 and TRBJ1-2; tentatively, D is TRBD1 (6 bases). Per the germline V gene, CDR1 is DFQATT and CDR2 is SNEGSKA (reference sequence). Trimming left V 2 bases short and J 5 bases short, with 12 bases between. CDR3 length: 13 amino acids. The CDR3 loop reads CSARIDRSYGYTF. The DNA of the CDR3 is TGCAGTGCTAGAATCGACAGGAGTTATGGCTACACCTTC.

The CDR3 nucleotides read TGCGCCAGCAGCTGGGCGGTGGGTACTGAGCAGTTCTTC. It yields the protein CASSWAVGTEQFF. V usage is TRBV5-1 and J usage is TRBJ2-1; D is ambiguous. The V end lost 3 bases, the J end lost 9 bases, and 13 bases lay between the germline ends. From germline, CDR1 is SGHRS and CDR2 YFSETQ. This CDR3 spans 13 amino acids. The complete variable domain, with remaining parts taken from reference TRBV5-1 and TRBJ2-1, reads KAGVTQTPRYLIKTRGQQVTLSCSPISGHRSVSWYQQTPGQGLQFLFEYFSETQRNKGNFPGRFSGRQFSNSRSEMNVSTLELGDSALYLCASSWAVGTEQFFGPGTRLTVL.

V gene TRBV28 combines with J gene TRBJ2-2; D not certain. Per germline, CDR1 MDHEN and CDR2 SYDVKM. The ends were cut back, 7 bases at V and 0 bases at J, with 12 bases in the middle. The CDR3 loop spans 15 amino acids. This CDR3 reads CASKRDGSNTGELFF. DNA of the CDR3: TGTGCCAGCAAAAGGGATGGATCGAACACCGGGGAGCTGTTTTTT.

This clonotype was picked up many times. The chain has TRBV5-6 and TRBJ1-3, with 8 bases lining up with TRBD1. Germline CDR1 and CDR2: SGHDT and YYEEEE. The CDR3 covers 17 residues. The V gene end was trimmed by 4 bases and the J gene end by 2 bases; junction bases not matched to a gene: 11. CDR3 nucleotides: TGTGCCAGCAGCGGCATCCTTCCGACAGGGGCTGGAAACACCATATATTTT. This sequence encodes CASSGILPTGAGNTIYF.